The text below deals with one TCR beta chain. The data belong to a study of blood T cell repertoires in COVID-19. This CDR3 is 15 amino acids long. Germline assignment: CDR1 LGHNA and CDR2 YNFKEQ. V shed 0 bases and J 7 bases; nucleotides not matched to a gene: 5. TCRdb's table, derived via immunoSEQ multiplex PCR, lists solely in-frame clones and lacks some. The data contain approximately 250,000 clones, 86% of them seen just once; the ten biggest clones take up 3.6%. The chain is built from TRBV4-2 and TRBJ2-1; 8 positions agree with TRBD2. Sequencing was carried out using peripheral blood. The clonotype was recovered from a man between 18 and 35 years old with active or convalescent COVID-19. CDR3 in amino acids: CASSQEGPGGNEQFF. The CDR3 DNA is TGTGCCAGCAGCCAAGAAGGGCCGGGGGGGAATGAGCAGTTCTTC.